The next 27 T cell receptor beta chains were all read from a single sample in a study of blood T cell repertoires in COVID-19. Using immunoSEQ multiplex PCR, the repertoire was profiled, and TCRdb retains in-frame clones only, with some absent. The data show more than 250,000 clones, approximately 83% seen once. The sequencing sample was made of peripheral blood. The receptors were sampled from a woman aged 25 to 39 who had recovered from COVID-19.

CDR3: CASSIAERGNQPQHF. The CDR3 nucleotides are TGTGCCAGTAGTATAGCAGAACGGGGCAATCAGCCCCAGCATTTT. V and J are TRBV19 and TRBJ1-5; D is ambiguous. There are 15 residues in the CDR3. The ends were cut back, 1 base at V and 2 bases at J, with 9 bases in the middle. Per germline, CDR1 LNHDA and CDR2 SQIVND (reference sequence).

Only one count was recorded for this clone. The chain combines TRBV11-2 with TRBJ2-7; 8 bases are shared with TRBD1. The CDR3 sequence is 15 residues long. Trimming at V came to 4 bases and at J to 4 bases, leaving 9 bases not matched to a gene. Germline-derived CDR1 and CDR2 are SGHAT and FQNNGV. This CDR3 reads CASSSGQGIRYEQYF. In DNA, the CDR3 is TGTGCCAGCAGCTCCGGACAGGGAATTAGGTACGAGCAGTACTTC. Together with reference TRBV11-2 and TRBJ2-7, the CDR3 gives the full variable domain: EAGVAQSPRYKIIEKRQSVAFWCNPISGHATLYWYQQILGQGPKLLIQFQNNGVVDDSQLPKDRFSAERLKGVDSTLKIQPAKLEDSAVYLCASSSGQGIRYEQYFGPGTRLTVT.

V usage is TRBV11-2 and J usage is TRBJ2-7, with 13 positions matching TRBD2. The length of the CDR3 is 17 residues. The germline V gene encodes CDR1 SGHAT and CDR2 FQNNGV. V trimming: 1 base; J trimming: 7 bases; junction bases outside the gene matches: 10. DNA for the CDR3: TGTGCCAGCAGCTTAGGGGTCGGACTAGCGGGAGCCGAAGAGCAGTACTTC. This codes for CASSLGVGLAGAEEQYF. The whole variable domain, filled in from reference TRBV11-2 and TRBJ2-7, reads EAGVAQSPRYKIIEKRQSVAFWCNPISGHATLYWYQQILGQGPKLLIQFQNNGVVDDSQLPKDRFSAERLKGVDSTLKIQPAKLEDSAVYLCASSLGVGLAGAEEQYFGPGTRLTVT.

V usage is TRBV6-4 and J usage is TRBJ2-2; 9 bases line up with TRBD1. The CDR3 totals 16 residues. Per the germline V gene, CDR1 is MRHNA and CDR2 is SNTAGT. Trimming cost V 2 bases and J 4 bases; bases outside gene matches: 5. As DNA, the CDR3 is TGTGCCAGCAGTGACCGAGCGGGACAGGGCACCGGGGAGCTGTTTTTT. Its translation is CASSDRAGQGTGELFF.

This clone came up once. The chain links TRBV9 to TRBJ2-1, with TRBD1 matching over 7 bases. Losses at the gene ends were 0 bases for V and 5 bases for J; bases not matched to a gene: 2. The CDR3 runs to 14 residues. Germline CDR1 is SGDLS and CDR2 is YYNGEE. CDR3 coding DNA: TGTGCCAGCAGCGTAGGGGGACAGAACAATGAGCAGTTCTTC. Translating gives CASSVGGQNNEQFF.

The genes are TRBV5-4 and TRBJ2-5; D remains unclear. Trimming left V 0 bases short and J 0 bases short, with 6 bases between. The CDR3 is 14 residues long. Germline values: CDR1 SGHNT, CDR2 YYREEE (reference sequence). The CDR3 DNA reads TGTGCCAGCAGCTTGGCCAGGAACCAAGAGACCCAGTACTTC. Its translation is CASSLARNQETQYF.

A few counts support this clone. V usage is TRBV24-1 and J usage is TRBJ2-1; D is perhaps TRBD1 (6 bases). Germline V gene sequence: CDR1 KGHDR, CDR2 SFDVKD. With 9 bases removed from V and 0 bases from J, the gap between germline ends came to 14 bases. This CDR3 spans 15 amino acids. CDR3: CATGVGGSSYNEQFF. CDR3 sequence (DNA): TGTGCCACCGGGGTAGGGGGAAGCTCCTACAATGAGCAGTTCTTC.

The chain carries TRBV10-1 and TRBJ2-3; D not resolved. The V and J ends lost 0 bases and 2 bases respectively, with 9 bases between them. The CDR3 has 15 amino acids. Germline loops: CDR1 WNHNN, CDR2 SYGVQD (reference sequence). CDR3 amino acids: CASSESSTATDTQYF. The CDR3 nucleotides read TGCGCCAGCAGTGAGTCTAGCACCGCCACAGATACGCAGTATTTT.

This chain links TRBV6-1 with TRBJ2-7; 8 nucleotides agree with TRBD2. V shed 3 bases, J shed 6 bases, and the junction held 10 bases outside the gene matches. The CDR3 totals 15 residues. Germline CDR1 is MNHNS and CDR2 is SASEGT. The chain's CDR3 is CASSDRAGGRLEQYF. For the CDR3, the DNA is TGTGCCAGCAGTGACCGGGCGGGGGGCAGGCTCGAGCAGTACTTC.

The chain links TRBV5-1 to TRBJ2-2, with D unclear. V was pared by 0 bases and J by 6 bases, with 6 bases between. This CDR3 spans 13 amino acids. The V gene's germline CDR1 is SGHRS and CDR2 YFSETQ. This CDR3 reads CASSLVRAGELFF. The CDR3 nucleotides are TGCGCCAGCAGCTTGGTACGGGCCGGGGAGCTGTTTTTT.

The chain couples TRBV7-2 to TRBJ1-2; a weak D match, TRBD1 (6 bases). The CDR3 is 13 residues long. The V end was cut by 5 bases, the J end by 8 bases, with 15 bases between. Germline values: CDR1 SGHTA, CDR2 FQGNSA. The CDR3 sequence is CASSMRQAYGYTF. CDR3 in DNA: TGTGCCAGCAGCATGAGACAGGCCTACGGCTACACCTTC.

This clone was seen a single time. CDR3 amino acids: CASRGPGADTGELFF. The CDR3, as DNA: TGTGCCAGCAGGGGTCCAGGGGCCGACACCGGGGAGCTGTTTTTT. The V call is TRBV7-9, the J call TRBJ2-2; tentative D call: TRBD1 (6 bases). Germline-derived CDR1 and CDR2 are SEHNR and FQNEAQ (reference sequence). V lost 6 bases and J lost 3, with 14 bases in between. This CDR3 region has 15 residues.

The V gene is TRBV5-1, the J gene TRBJ1-6, with a possible D match to TRBD1 (5 bases). V gave up 0 bases and J gave up 5 bases, with 6 bases separating them. Germline CDR1 is SGHRS and CDR2 is YFSETQ. This CDR3 is 14 amino acids long. CDR3 protein: CASSLGQNNSPLHF. As DNA, the CDR3 is TGCGCCAGCAGCTTGGGACAGAATAATTCACCCCTCCACTTT.

The chain employs TRBV11-2 and TRBJ2-7; 10 bases agree with TRBD1. The germline gives CDR1 SGHAT, CDR2 FQNNGV. With 5 bases clipped from V and 7 bases from J, the junction kept 11 bases outside the gene matches. The CDR3 totals 15 residues. The CDR3 loop reads CASSPVTGGFGEQYF. As DNA, the CDR3 is TGTGCCAGCAGCCCCGTGACAGGGGGCTTTGGGGAGCAGTACTTC.

The chain recombines TRBV5-8 with TRBJ2-7, with D perhaps matching TRBD2 (6 bases). The CDR3 covers 10 residues. CDR1 and CDR2 (germline): SGHTS, YDEGEE. Trimming removed 10 bases from V and 7 bases from J, with 12 bases in between. CDR3 sequence reads: CAGAAGEQYF. In DNA, the CDR3 is TGTGCCGGCGCGGCGGGAGAGCAGTACTTC.

The genes are TRBV19 and TRBJ1-4; 8 bases agree with TRBD1. The CDR3 is 15 residues long. V dropped 5 bases and J dropped 5; count of bases not matched to a gene: 7. Germline-derived CDR1 and CDR2 are LNHDA and SQIVND (reference sequence). The CDR3: CASSGRQGRNEKLFF. CDR3 DNA: TGTGCCAGTAGTGGCCGACAGGGGCGGAATGAAAAACTGTTTTTT. The full variable domain, completed using reference TRBV19 and TRBJ1-4, is DGGITQSPKYLFRKEGQNVTLSCEQNLNHDAMYWYRQDPGQGLRLIYYSQIVNDFQKGDIAEGYSVSREKKESFPLTVTSAQKNPTAFYLCASSGRQGRNEKLFFGSGTQLSVL.

The rearrangement uses TRBV3-1 (or the pseudogene TRBV3-2) and TRBJ2-2, with D perhaps TRBD2 (6 bases). Trimming shortened V by 4 bases and J by 5 bases, and 17 bases separated the two germline ends. This CDR3 contains 16 residues. Germline V gene data show CDR1 as LGHDT and CDR2 as YNNKEL (reference sequence). CDR3 DNA: TGTGCCAGCAGCCTTAGATACGTTCGGGGGACCGGGGAGCTGTTTTTT. This translates into CASSLRYVRGTGELFF.

This sequence joins TRBV6-5 and TRBJ1-1; possible D gene TRBD1, 6 bases. CDR1 and CDR2 from the germline V gene are MNHEY and SVGAGI. The V gene lost 9 bases and the J gene lost 0 bases, with 17 bases spanning the gap. The CDR3 consists of 15 residues. DNA of the CDR3: TGTGCCAGTTCAGCGGGACAAACCATGAACACTGAAGCTTTCTTT. Translation: CASSAGQTMNTEAFF.

V usage is TRBV25-1 and J usage is TRBJ2-3, with 7 bases fitting TRBD2. Germline CDR1 MGHDK, CDR2 SYGVNS. CDR3 length: 14 amino acids. Losses at the gene ends were 3 bases for V and 3 bases for J; bases not matched to a gene: 3. CDR3 protein: CASSDPAGTDTQYF. The DNA of the CDR3 is TGTGCCAGCAGTGATCCAGCGGGGACAGATACGCAGTATTTT.

This chain joins TRBV7-2 and TRBJ1-2, with 8 positions matching TRBD1. The CDR3 totals 14 residues. The V and J ends lost 4 bases and 8 bases, in that order; junction bases with no gene match: 9. CDR1 and CDR2 (germline): SGHTA, FQGNSA. CDR3 in amino acids: CASSSAGGAGGYTF. Written as DNA, the CDR3 is TGTGCCAGCAGCTCTGCAGGGGGCGCGGGAGGCTACACCTTC.

This clone has just one count. The V gene is TRBV6-5, the J gene TRBJ2-5, with D uncertain. CDR1 and CDR2 from the germline V gene are MNHEY and SVGAGI. The V end lost 5 bases, the J end lost 2 bases, and 9 bases lay between the germline ends. The CDR3 totals 13 residues. The CDR3, as DNA: TGTGCCAGCAGTCCCGAGGCGCAAGAGACCCAGTACTTC. It specifies CASSPEAQETQYF.

The rearrangement links TRBV19 to TRBJ2-3; D call uncertain. The CDR3 loop spans 13 amino acids. V lost 6 bases, J lost 2 bases, and 9 bases lay in between. The germline V gene has CDR1 LNHDA and CDR2 SQIVND (reference sequence). CDR3 residues: CASRTEFTDTQYF. CDR3 DNA: TGTGCCAGTAGAACAGAATTCACAGATACGCAGTATTTT. The full variable domain, completed using reference TRBV19 and TRBJ2-3, is DGGITQSPKYLFRKEGQNVTLSCEQNLNHDAMYWYRQDPGQGLRLIYYSQIVNDFQKGDIAEGYSVSREKKESFPLTVTSAQKNPTAFYLCASRTEFTDTQYFGPGTRLTVL.

V is TRBV19 and J is TRBJ1-3; D perhaps matches TRBD1 (6 bases). This CDR3 is 15 amino acids long. V lost 8 bases and J lost 2, with 16 bases in between. From germline, CDR1 is LNHDA and CDR2 SQIVND (reference sequence). For the CDR3, the DNA is TGTGCCAGTCTCCGGACAGACGACCCTGGAAACACCATATATTTT. The encoded protein is CASLRTDDPGNTIYF. Filled out from reference TRBV19 and TRBJ1-3, the complete variable domain reads DGGITQSPKYLFRKEGQNVTLSCEQNLNHDAMYWYRQDPGQGLRLIYYSQIVNDFQKGDIAEGYSVSREKKESFPLTVTSAQKNPTAFYLCASLRTDDPGNTIYFGEGSWLTVV.

This clone showed up just once. The J gene is TRBJ1-2, the V gene TRBV29-1, with D tentatively TRBD1 (6 bases). V was pared by 0 bases and J by 6 bases, with 14 bases between. The length of the CDR3 is 14 residues. Per the germline V gene, CDR1 is SQVTM and CDR2 is ANQGSEA. Here the CDR3 reads CSVEEGTPWDGYTF. Here the CDR3 DNA reads TGCAGCGTTGAAGAGGGGACACCATGGGATGGCTACACCTTC.

This clone was recorded many times. This chain links TRBV4-1 with TRBJ2-1; TRBD2 might be the D (5 bases). The CDR3 totals 17 residues. Per the germline V gene, CDR1 is MGHRA and CDR2 is YSYEKL. V was pared by 4 bases and J by 1 base, with 17 bases between. CDR3 sequence: CASSRRPEGRSYNEQFF. The CDR3 nucleotides read TGCGCCAGCAGCCGAAGGCCTGAGGGCAGGTCCTACAATGAGCAGTTCTTC.

The chain links TRBV27 to TRBJ2-1, with D tentatively TRBD1 (6 bases). Between the trimmed V and J ends, which lost 0 bases and 6 bases, there was a span of 12 bases. CDR3 length equals 15 residues. Per the germline V gene, CDR1 is MNHEY and CDR2 is SMNVEV (reference sequence). The CDR3 protein is CASSLSQGPSNEQFF. DNA of the CDR3: TGTGCCAGCAGTTTATCACAGGGTCCTTCCAATGAGCAGTTCTTC.

The chain has TRBV25-1 and TRBJ2-4, with TRBD1 identical over 8 bases. The germline V gene has CDR1 MGHDK and CDR2 SYGVNS. With V trimmed by 3 bases and J by 1 base, 8 bases remained unmatched. The CDR3 covers 17 residues. The CDR3 region is CASSDPTGARAKNIQYF. The DNA for the CDR3 is TGTGCCAGCAGTGACCCGACAGGGGCCAGGGCCAAAAACATTCAGTACTTC.